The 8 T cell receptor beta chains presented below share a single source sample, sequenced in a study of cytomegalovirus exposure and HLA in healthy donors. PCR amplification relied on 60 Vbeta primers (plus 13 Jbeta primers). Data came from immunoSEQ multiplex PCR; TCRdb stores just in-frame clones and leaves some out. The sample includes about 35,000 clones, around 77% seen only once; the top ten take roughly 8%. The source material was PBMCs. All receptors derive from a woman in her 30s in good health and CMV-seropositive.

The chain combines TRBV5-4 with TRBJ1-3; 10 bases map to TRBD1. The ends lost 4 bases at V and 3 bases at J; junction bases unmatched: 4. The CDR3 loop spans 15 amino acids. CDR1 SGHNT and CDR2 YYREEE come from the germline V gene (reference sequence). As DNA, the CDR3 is TGTGCCAGCAGCCTGACAGGGGGCGGTGGAAACACCATATATTTT. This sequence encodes CASSLTGGGGNTIYF.

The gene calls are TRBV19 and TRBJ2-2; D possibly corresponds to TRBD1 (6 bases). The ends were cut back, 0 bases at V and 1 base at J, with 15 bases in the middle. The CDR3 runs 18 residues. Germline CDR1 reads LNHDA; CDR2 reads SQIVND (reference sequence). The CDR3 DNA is TGTGCCAGTAGTATAGATGGGATGACAGGAAGGAACACCGGGGAGCTGTTTTTT. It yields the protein CASSIDGMTGRNTGELFF.

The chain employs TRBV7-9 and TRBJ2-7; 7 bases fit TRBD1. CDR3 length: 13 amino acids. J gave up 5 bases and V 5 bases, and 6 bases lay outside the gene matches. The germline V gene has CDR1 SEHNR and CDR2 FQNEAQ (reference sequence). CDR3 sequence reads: CASSRLTGNEQYF. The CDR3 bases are TGTGCCAGCAGCCGCCTGACAGGGAACGAGCAGTACTTC.

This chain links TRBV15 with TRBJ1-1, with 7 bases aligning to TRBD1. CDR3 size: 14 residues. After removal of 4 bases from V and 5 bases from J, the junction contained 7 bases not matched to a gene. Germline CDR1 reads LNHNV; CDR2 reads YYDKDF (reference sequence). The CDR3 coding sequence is TGTGCCACCAGCAAAGGAGGGGGCGTAACTGAAGCTTTCTTT. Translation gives CATSKGGGVTEAFF. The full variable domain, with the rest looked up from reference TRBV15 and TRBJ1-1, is DAMVIQNPRYQVTQFGKPVTLSCSQTLNHNVMYWYQQKSSQAPKLLFHYYDKDFNNEADTPDNFQSRRPNTSFCFLDIRSPGLGDTAMYLCATSKGGGVTEAFFGQGTRLTVV.

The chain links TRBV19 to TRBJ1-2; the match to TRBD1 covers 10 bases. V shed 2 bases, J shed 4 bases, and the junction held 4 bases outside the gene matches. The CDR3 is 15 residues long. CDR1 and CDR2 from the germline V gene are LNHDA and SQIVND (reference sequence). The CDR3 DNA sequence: TGTGCCAGTAGTATAAAGGGACAGGGGAGCTATGGCTACACCTTC. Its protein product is CASSIKGQGSYGYTF. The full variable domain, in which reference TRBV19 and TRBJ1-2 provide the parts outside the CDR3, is DGGITQSPKYLFRKEGQNVTLSCEQNLNHDAMYWYRQDPGQGLRLIYYSQIVNDFQKGDIAEGYSVSREKKESFPLTVTSAQKNPTAFYLCASSIKGQGSYGYTFGSGTRLTVV.

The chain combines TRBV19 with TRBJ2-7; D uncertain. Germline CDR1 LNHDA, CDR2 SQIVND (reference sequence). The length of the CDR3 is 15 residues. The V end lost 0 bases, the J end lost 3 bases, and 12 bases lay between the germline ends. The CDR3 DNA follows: TGTGCCAGTAGTATAGATCCGCGAGGAAACTACGAGCAGTACTTC. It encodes CASSIDPRGNYEQYF.

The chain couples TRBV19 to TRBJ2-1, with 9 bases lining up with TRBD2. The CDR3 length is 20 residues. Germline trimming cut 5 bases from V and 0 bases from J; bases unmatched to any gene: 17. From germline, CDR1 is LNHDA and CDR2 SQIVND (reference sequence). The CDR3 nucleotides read TGTGCCAGTAGTTGGTATGGGCCTAGCGGGAAAACAAGCTCCTACAATGAGCAGTTCTTC. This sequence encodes CASSWYGPSGKTSSYNEQFF. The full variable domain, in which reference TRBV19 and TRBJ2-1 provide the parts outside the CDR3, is DGGITQSPKYLFRKEGQNVTLSCEQNLNHDAMYWYRQDPGQGLRLIYYSQIVNDFQKGDIAEGYSVSREKKESFPLTVTSAQKNPTAFYLCASSWYGPSGKTSSYNEQFFGPGTRLTVL.

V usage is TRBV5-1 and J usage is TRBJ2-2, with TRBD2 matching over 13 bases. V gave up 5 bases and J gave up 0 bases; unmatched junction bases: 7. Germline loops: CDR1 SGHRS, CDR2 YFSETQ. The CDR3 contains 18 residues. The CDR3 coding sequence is TGCGCCAGCAGGTCCCCGGGACTAGCGGGGACGAACACCGGGGAGCTGTTTTTT. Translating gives CASRSPGLAGTNTGELFF.